Each of the 17 T cell receptor beta chains below was sequenced from the same sample in a study of blood T cell repertoires in COVID-19. Profiled with immunoSEQ multiplex PCR; TCRdb holds only in-frame clones, not every one. The table records 100,000 to 150,000 clones, 88% of them present only once. The sequencing input was peripheral blood. Source of these receptors: a man between 65 and 85 years old with active COVID-19.

This chain links TRBV19 with TRBJ2-1; TRBD2 aligns across 7 bases. The germline CDR1 and CDR2 sequences are LNHDA and SQIVND (reference sequence). J lost 8 bases, V lost 7 bases, and 8 bases had no gene match. The CDR3 consists of 13 residues. The CDR3 loop is CASNVGGHYEQFF. CDR3 bases: TGTGCCAGTAATGTGGGAGGGCACTATGAGCAGTTCTTC.

The chain links TRBV2 to TRBJ2-7; D may be TRBD1 (5 bases). The germline V gene has CDR1 SNHLY and CDR2 FYNNEI. Trimming left V 7 bases short and J 3 bases short, with 13 bases between. The length of the CDR3 is 13 residues. In nucleotides, the CDR3 is TGTGCCAGCACTCAGGGTAGGGTCTACGAGCAGTACTTC. Amino acid sequence: CASTQGRVYEQYF.

The chain couples TRBV19 to TRBJ2-1; 13 positions match TRBD2. The CDR3 loop spans 17 amino acids. V lost 3 bases to trimming and J lost 5 bases; unmatched junction nucleotides: 7. Germline V gene sequence: CDR1 LNHDA, CDR2 SQIVND (reference sequence). CDR3 amino acids: CASSISQTSGRNNEQFF. In nucleotides, the CDR3 is TGTGCCAGTAGTATTAGTCAGACTAGCGGGAGGAACAATGAGCAGTTCTTC. Supplemented by reference TRBV19 and TRBJ2-1, the full variable domain reads DGGITQSPKYLFRKEGQNVTLSCEQNLNHDAMYWYRQDPGQGLRLIYYSQIVNDFQKGDIAEGYSVSREKKESFPLTVTSAQKNPTAFYLCASSISQTSGRNNEQFFGPGTRLTVL.

V gene TRBV7-9 combines with J gene TRBJ2-7, with 7 bases that match TRBD1. Germline CDR1 and CDR2: SEHNR and FQNEAQ (reference sequence). V shed 5 bases, J shed 3 bases, and the junction held 4 bases outside the gene matches. The CDR3 totals 13 residues. The CDR3 sequence is CASSPTGNYEQYF. DNA for the CDR3: TGTGCCAGCAGCCCGACAGGGAACTACGAGCAGTACTTC.

The rearrangement joins TRBV27 to TRBJ2-7; 9 nucleotides line up with TRBD1. Trimming took 3 bases from V and 2 from J; bases not matched to a gene: 2. The CDR3 is 14 amino acids. Germline V gene sequence: CDR1 MNHEY, CDR2 SMNVEV (reference sequence). The CDR3, as DNA: TGTGCCAGCAGTTTCGGGACAGGGACCTACGAGCAGTACTTC. Translation gives CASSFGTGTYEQYF.

The chain is built from TRBV6-5 and TRBJ1-5, with D perhaps TRBD1 (6 bases). This CDR3 region has 12 residues. V lost 4 bases to trimming and J lost 6 bases, with 7 bases between them. CDR1 MNHEY and CDR2 SVGAGI come from the germline V gene. The CDR3 DNA sequence: TGTGCCAGCAGTTCAGGGGTTCAGCCCCAGCATTTT. This encodes CASSSGVQPQHF.

In its sample, this clone was seen once. The chain uses TRBV5-1 and TRBJ2-7; tentative D call: TRBD2 (6 bases). Trimming removed 4 bases from V and 2 bases from J, with 16 bases in between. Germline CDR1 reads SGHRS; CDR2 reads YFSETQ. CDR3 length: 15 residues. The CDR3 reads CASSPEGGGTYEQYF. CDR3 nucleotides: TGCGCCAGCAGCCCCGAAGGCGGAGGGACCTACGAGCAGTACTTC. Complete variable domain (other parts from reference TRBV5-1 and TRBJ2-7): KAGVTQTPRYLIKTRGQQVTLSCSPISGHRSVSWYQQTPGQGLQFLFEYFSETQRNKGNFPGRFSGRQFSNSRSEMNVSTLELGDSALYLCASSPEGGGTYEQYFGPGTRLTVT.

The chain carries TRBV24-1 and TRBJ2-1; 11 positions agree with TRBD1. The V and J ends lost 4 bases and 7 bases, in that order; junction bases with no gene match: 8. The CDR3 consists of 16 residues. Germline V lookup: CDR1 KGHDR, CDR2 SFDVKD. The CDR3 bases are TGTGCCACCAGTGACTCTGGGACAGGGGGAAGGAATGAGCAGTTCTTC. Protein product: CATSDSGTGGRNEQFF.

The rearrangement links TRBV27 to TRBJ2-1, with 7 bases matching TRBD2. Trimming took 8 bases from V and 5 from J; bases not matched to a gene: 9. CDR3 length equals 14 residues. Germline CDR1 reads MNHEY; CDR2 reads SMNVEV (reference sequence). CDR3 loop: CASWNGRENNEQFF. The DNA for the CDR3 is TGTGCCAGCTGGAACGGGCGGGAGAACAATGAGCAGTTCTTC.

The chain combines TRBV15 with TRBJ1-5; 7 nucleotides match TRBD1. Germline CDR1 is LNHNV and CDR2 is YYDKDF (reference sequence). V lost 5 bases and J lost 15; bases outside the gene matches: 13. This CDR3 comprises 13 residues. The CDR3 region is CATSRTGSMVPHF. DNA of the CDR3: TGTGCCACCAGCCGGACAGGTTCAATGGTCCCGCATTTT.

V and J are TRBV9 and TRBJ1-1; D possibly corresponds to TRBD1 (5 bases). In germline, CDR1 is SGDLS, CDR2 YYNGEE. CDR3 length: 14 residues. V was cut by 0 bases and J by 5 bases, with 11 bases left in between. The CDR3 spells CASSVEWGGTEAFF. In DNA form, the CDR3 reads TGTGCCAGCAGCGTAGAGTGGGGGGGTACTGAAGCTTTCTTT.

The V call is TRBV28, the J call TRBJ1-2, with D tentatively TRBD1 (6 bases). The V end was cut by 4 bases, the J end by 4 bases, with 19 bases between. Per germline, CDR1 MDHEN and CDR2 SYDVKM. CDR3 length: 16 residues. The CDR3 here is CASSSTRGGGGYGYTF. In nucleotides, the CDR3 is TGTGCCAGCAGTTCAACCAGGGGCGGGGGCGGCTATGGCTACACCTTC.

The V and J genes are TRBV9 and TRBJ1-3; perhaps TRBD1 as D (6 bases). Germline V lookup: CDR1 SGDLS, CDR2 YYNGEE. Trimming stripped 1 base from V and 4 bases from J, with 12 bases between. This CDR3 has 15 residues. CDR3 in amino acids: CASSVSYTGGNTIYF. The CDR3 DNA follows: TGTGCCAGCAGCGTAAGTTATACAGGGGGAAACACCATATATTTT.

The chain is built from TRBV6-5 and TRBJ2-7; D is perhaps TRBD1 (5 bases). CDR1 MNHEY and CDR2 SVGAGI come from the germline V gene. The V end lost 3 bases, the J end lost 3 bases, and 12 bases lay between the germline ends. This CDR3 contains 14 residues. CDR3 DNA sequence: TGTGCCAGCAGTTATAGCCGAACAGGCTACGAGCAGTACTTC. It translates to CASSYSRTGYEQYF.

The genes are TRBV30 and TRBJ2-7, with 8 positions matching TRBD1. CDR3 length: 13 amino acids. Trimming took 4 bases from V and 4 from J; bases not matched to a gene: 6. Germline CDR1 reads GTSNPN; CDR2 reads SVGIG (reference sequence). This CDR3 is CAWMGQGAYEQYF. In nucleotides, the CDR3 is TGTGCCTGGATGGGGCAGGGGGCATACGAGCAGTACTTC.

The V call is TRBV5-1, the J call TRBJ2-1; D unresolved. The CDR3 loop spans 15 amino acids. With 0 bases removed from V and 2 bases from J, the gap between germline ends came to 9 bases. CDR1 and CDR2 from the germline V gene are SGHRS and YFSETQ. CDR3 in DNA: TGCGCCAGCAGCTTGGATGGCAGTACCTACAATGAGCAGTTCTTC. It encodes CASSLDGSTYNEQFF. Supplemented by reference TRBV5-1 and TRBJ2-1, the full variable domain reads KAGVTQTPRYLIKTRGQQVTLSCSPISGHRSVSWYQQTPGQGLQFLFEYFSETQRNKGNFPGRFSGRQFSNSRSEMNVSTLELGDSALYLCASSLDGSTYNEQFFGPGTRLTVL.

The rearrangement links TRBV5-1 to TRBJ2-1; possibly TRBD1 for D (5 bases). V lost 3 bases to trimming and J lost 7 bases, with 8 bases between them. Germline V gene lookup returns CDR1 SGHRS and CDR2 YFSETQ. The CDR3 has 12 amino acids. CDR3 protein: CASSSGWNEQFF. CDR3 DNA sequence: TGCGCCAGCAGCTCAGGGTGGAATGAGCAGTTCTTC.